Sequencing of this T cell receptor beta chain was carried out in a study of spatial heterogeneity in lung cancer. The CDR3 totals 13 residues. Germline V lookup: CDR1 ENHRY, CDR2 SYGVKD. J gave up 5 bases and V 10 bases, and 7 bases lay outside the gene matches. TCRdb analysed the 5' RACE reads with MiXCR anew, one entry per CDR3 protein. This sample has tens of thousands of distinct CDR3 sequences, with 10% to 15% found just once. Time point reported: blood at routine non-recurrence follow-up after resection. The specimen comprised PBMCs, sampled at follow-up. The V gene is TRBV10-3, the J gene TRBJ1-5, with 8 bases lining up with TRBD1. The sequence was collected from a male donor with early-stage non-small cell lung cancer. CDR3 in DNA: TGTGCCACCTCAGGGGGCCGAGATCAGCCCCAGCATTTT. It is translated as CATSGGRDQPQHF.